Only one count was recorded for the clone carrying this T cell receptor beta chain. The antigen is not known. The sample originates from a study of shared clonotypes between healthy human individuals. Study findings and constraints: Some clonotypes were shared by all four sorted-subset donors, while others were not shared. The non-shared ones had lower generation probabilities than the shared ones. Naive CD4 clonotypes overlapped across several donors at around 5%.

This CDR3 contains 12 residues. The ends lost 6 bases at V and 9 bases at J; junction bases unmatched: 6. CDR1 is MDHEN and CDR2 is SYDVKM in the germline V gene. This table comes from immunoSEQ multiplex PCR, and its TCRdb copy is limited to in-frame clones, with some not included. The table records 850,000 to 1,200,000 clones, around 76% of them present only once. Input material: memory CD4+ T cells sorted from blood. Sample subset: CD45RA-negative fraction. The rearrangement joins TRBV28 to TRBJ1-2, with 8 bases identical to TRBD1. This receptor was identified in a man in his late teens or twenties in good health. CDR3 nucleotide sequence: TGTGCCAGCAGCCCTAGACAGGGGCGCTACACCTTC. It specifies CASSPRQGRYTF.